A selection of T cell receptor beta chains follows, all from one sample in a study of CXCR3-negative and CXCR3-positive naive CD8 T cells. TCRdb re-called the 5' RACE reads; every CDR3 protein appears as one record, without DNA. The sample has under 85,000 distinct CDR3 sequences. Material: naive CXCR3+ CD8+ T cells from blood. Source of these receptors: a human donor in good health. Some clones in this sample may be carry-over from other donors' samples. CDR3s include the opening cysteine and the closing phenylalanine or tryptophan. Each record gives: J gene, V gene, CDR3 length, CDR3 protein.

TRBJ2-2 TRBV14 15 CASSQEGLAGGELFF
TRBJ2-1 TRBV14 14 CASSGSRGGDEQFF
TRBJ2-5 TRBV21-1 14 CASSLKWERETQYF
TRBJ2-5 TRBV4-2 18 CASSQTAGRTSGKETQYF
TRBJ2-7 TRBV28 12 CASSFGFYEQYF
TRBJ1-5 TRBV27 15 CASSLSQGGNQPQHF
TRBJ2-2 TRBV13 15 CASSSGQENTGELFF
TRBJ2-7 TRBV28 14 CASSLYSEVHEQYF
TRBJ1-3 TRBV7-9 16 CASSLLRRGLENTIYF
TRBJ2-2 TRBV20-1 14 CSARVAMNTGELFF
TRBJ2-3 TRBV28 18 CASSSLSGGVSRTDTQYF
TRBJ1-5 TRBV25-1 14 CARSDMGEGQPQHF
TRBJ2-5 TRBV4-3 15 CASSQERAGGETQYF
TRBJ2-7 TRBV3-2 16 CASSQDQAATSYEQYF
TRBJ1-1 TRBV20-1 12 CSVSDGNTEAFF
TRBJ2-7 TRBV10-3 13 CAAGGSITYEQYF
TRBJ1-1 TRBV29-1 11 CSAEMDTEAFF
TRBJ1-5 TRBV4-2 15 CASSQDDGGNQPQHF
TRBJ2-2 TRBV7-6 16 CASSLGGAGDTGELFF
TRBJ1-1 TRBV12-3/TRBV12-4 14 CASSPPMGHTEAFF
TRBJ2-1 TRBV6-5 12 CASSTGGDEQFF
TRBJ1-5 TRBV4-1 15 CASSQGQGNNQPQHF
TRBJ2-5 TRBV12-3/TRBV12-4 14 CASSHEEFQETQYF
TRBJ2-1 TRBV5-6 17 CASIEYTGTSGQIEQFF
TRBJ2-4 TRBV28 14 CASSPLKPKNIQYF
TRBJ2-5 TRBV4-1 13 CASSRSAEETQYF
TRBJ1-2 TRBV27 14 CASSLSPTGDGYTF
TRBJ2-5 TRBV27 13 CASSWGNRETQYF
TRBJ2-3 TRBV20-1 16 CSARVSRRAPTDTQYF
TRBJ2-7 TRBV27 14 CASKWGGAVYEQYF
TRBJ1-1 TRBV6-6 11 CASSQLTEAFF
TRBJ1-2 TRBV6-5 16 CASSYSTGGAEFGYTF
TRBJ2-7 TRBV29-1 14 CSVEDPRVPYEQYF